The 10 T cell receptor beta chains presented below share a single source sample, sequenced in a study of blood T cell repertoires in COVID-19. Clones were sequenced by immunoSEQ multiplex PCR, and TCRdb holds only the in-frame ones, with some missing. The repertoire consists of 59,000 or so clones, with roughly 93% occurring once and the leading ten covering 1.6%. Sequencing input: peripheral blood. These receptor sequences come from a human donor in a cohort sampled during active COVID-19.

The J gene is TRBJ1-2, the V gene TRBV19; 9 bases fit TRBD1. Germline assignment: CDR1 LNHDA and CDR2 SQIVND (reference sequence). The CDR3 is 12 amino acids. V lost 8 bases to trimming and J lost 5 bases; unmatched junction nucleotides: 3. CDR3 sequence (DNA): TGTGCCAGTGCGGGACAGGGTTATGGCTACACCTTC. Translation: CASAGQGYGYTF.

The chain joins TRBV5-1 to TRBJ2-3; TRBD1 aligns across 9 bases. Germline V gene sequence: CDR1 SGHRS, CDR2 YFSETQ. The CDR3 is 15 residues long. V gave up 2 bases and J gave up 2 bases; unmatched junction bases: 3. CDR3 amino acids: CASSLNRGLTDTQYF. The CDR3 bases are TGCGCCAGCAGCTTAAACAGGGGGCTCACAGATACGCAGTATTTT.

V is TRBV25-1 and J is TRBJ1-4, with 8 bases matching TRBD1. The germline V gene has CDR1 MGHDK and CDR2 SYGVNS. The CDR3 totals 17 residues. V was clipped by 6 bases and J by 0 bases; unmatched bases: 9. CDR3: CASSQRDRLATNEKLFF. The CDR3 DNA is TGTGCCAGCAGCCAGCGGGACAGGCTAGCAACTAATGAAAAACTGTTTTTT.

The chain carries TRBV6-6 and TRBJ1-3; the match to TRBD1 covers 7 bases. The V gene end was trimmed by 6 bases and the J gene end by 3 bases; junction bases not matched to a gene: 5. The CDR3 totals 14 residues. In germline, CDR1 is MNHNY, CDR2 SVGAGI (reference sequence). The CDR3 bases are TGTGCCAGCAGACAGGGACAGCATGGAAACACCATATATTTT. This codes for CASRQGQHGNTIYF.

The chain uses TRBV13 and TRBJ2-7; 9 bases line up with TRBD1. This CDR3 is built from 15 residues. Germline V CDR1 and CDR2: PRHDT, FYEKMQ (reference sequence). The junction had 8 bases not matched to a gene; V was cut back by 5 bases and J by 3 bases. The CDR3 DNA reads TGTGCCAGCAGCCCAGGGACAGGGTACCTCTACGAGCAGTACTTC. As protein: CASSPGTGYLYEQYF.

J is TRBJ2-6 and V is TRBV7-2; TRBD2 matches 8 bases. V was clipped by 1 base and J by 0 bases; unmatched bases: 5. The CDR3 runs to 18 residues. Germline V gene lookup returns CDR1 SGHTA and CDR2 FQGNSA. CDR3 region: CASSLGGGPTSGANVLTF. CDR3 nucleotides: TGTGCCAGCAGCTTAGGCGGGGGGCCGACCTCTGGGGCCAACGTCCTGACTTTC.

The chain couples TRBV27 to TRBJ2-3, with D uncertain. Trimming removed 4 bases at V and 5 bases at J, with 7 bases between. The germline gives CDR1 MNHEY, CDR2 SMNVEV (reference sequence). The CDR3 is 12 residues long. CDR3 region: CASSSPGDTQYF. The CDR3 DNA reads as TGTGCCAGCAGTTCCCCCGGAGATACGCAGTATTTT.

The V and J genes are TRBV28 and TRBJ1-3, with 7 nucleotides matching TRBD1. The CDR3 length is 15 residues. J was trimmed by 2 bases and V by 2 bases; bases with no gene match: 3. The germline CDR1 and CDR2 sequences are MDHEN and SYDVKM. CDR3 DNA sequence: TGTGCCAGCAGTTTACTGACAGGGACTGGAAACACCATATATTTT. It specifies CASSLLTGTGNTIYF.

The J gene is TRBJ2-2, the V gene TRBV6-5; TRBD1 is a possible D gene (5 bases). Germline values: CDR1 MNHEY, CDR2 SVGAGI. Between the trimmed V and J ends, which lost 6 bases and 0 bases, there was a span of 11 bases. The CDR3 contains 15 residues. This chain's CDR3 is CASRIQESNTGELFF. The DNA of the CDR3 is TGTGCCAGCAGGATACAGGAGTCGAACACCGGGGAGCTGTTTTTT.

This chain connects TRBV28 to TRBJ2-1; a possible D gene is TRBD1 (5 bases). Germline V gives CDR1 MDHEN, CDR2 SYDVKM. This CDR3 comprises 12 residues. V lost 6 bases and J 15 bases, leaving 18 bases between the germline ends. DNA of the CDR3: TGTGCCAGCAGCCTGGGTGGTGAGCAGGGGTTCTTC. Encoded protein: CASSLGGEQGFF.